The present TCR beta chain was sequenced within a study of molecular identifiers for immune sequencing clone quantification. There are many counts of this clonotype. No antigen is known for it. Deletions cut 5 bases from V and 7 bases from J, with 11 bases between. The CDR3 extends over 13 amino acids. Germline loops: CDR1 SEHNR, CDR2 FQNEAQ (reference sequence). Study-wide results and caveats: Identical TCR molecules that share a barcode could lead to an underestimation of highly expanded clone sizes. Among about 1 million naive cells, as was reported, spiked Jurkat TCR RNA from one cell was detectable.

From about 20,000 to 1,000,000 sorted cells, naive CD8 libraries were generated with 10%, 30% or 50% RNA. Sorting recovered naive CD8 T cells on a CD8+CD4-CCR7+CD45RA+ profile. TCRdb processed the PCR reads anew with MiXCR; each CDR3 protein has one entry. This sample has about 320,000 distinct CDR3 sequences, with roughly 23% found just once. The rearrangement links TRBV7-9 to TRBJ2-2; D call uncertain. The TCR sequence derives from a human donor in good health. Some libraries in this study had Jurkat cell RNA spiked in. The specimen sequenced was naive CD8+ T cells from blood, with Jurkat cell RNA spiked in. The subset was: FACS-sorted CD8+CD4-CCR7+CD45RA+ naive T cells. The CDR3 sequence is CASSPFGDGELFF. CDR3 DNA sequence: TGTGCCAGCAGCCCCTTCGGAGACGGGGAGCTGTTTTTT.